These 30 T cell receptor beta chains came from one sample sequenced in a study of neoadjuvant anti-PD-1 for oral cavity cancer. Using immunoSEQ multiplex PCR, the repertoire was profiled, and TCRdb retains in-frame clones only, with some absent. The data contain over 5,000 clones, roughly 61% of them seen just once; the ten biggest clones take up around 6.8%. Time point in this sample: after neoadjuvant nivolumab, at surgical resection. Sequencing used tumor tissue, obtained after nivolumab (anti-PD-1) treatment. The receptors come from a person aged 35-79 years with oral cavity squamous cell carcinoma.

J is TRBJ2-7 and V is TRBV7-2, with a tentative D call TRBD1 (6 bases). The CDR3 sequence is 12 residues long. V gave up 4 bases and J gave up 6 bases, with 10 bases separating them. The germline CDR1 and CDR2 sequences are SGHTA and FQGNSA. The chain's CDR3 is CASSSGQREQYF. In DNA, the CDR3 is TGTGCCAGCAGCTCCGGACAGCGCGAGCAGTACTTC.

This clone showed up just a few times. This chain's CDR3 is CASGLVGSYEQYF. In DNA, the CDR3 is TGTGCTAGTGGTTTGGTCGGGAGCTACGAGCAGTACTTC. The V gene is TRBV12-5, the J gene TRBJ2-7; D possibly corresponds to TRBD2 (6 bases). CDR1 is LGHNT, CDR2 FRNRAP, per germline. The ends were cut back, 0 bases at V and 3 bases at J, with 6 bases in the middle. The CDR3 contains 13 residues.

J is TRBJ2-2 and V is TRBV13, with D hard to call. CDR1 PRHDT and CDR2 FYEKMQ come from the germline V gene (reference sequence). Trimming left V 3 bases short and J 8 bases short, with 16 bases between. This CDR3 spans 15 amino acids. CDR3 residues: CASSFPGLHRGELFF. CDR3 sequence (DNA): TGTGCCAGCAGCTTCCCCGGCCTTCACCGTGGGGAGCTGTTTTTT.

The chain links TRBV11-2 to TRBJ2-2, with D unclear. Trimming cost V 5 bases and J 9 bases, with 7 bases left between them. The length of the CDR3 is 11 residues. In germline, CDR1 is SGHAT, CDR2 FQNNGV. The CDR3 here is CASSPSRELFF. In nucleotides, the CDR3 is TGTGCCAGCAGCCCCTCCCGGGAGCTGTTTTTT. The entire variable domain, with the rest obtained from reference TRBV11-2 and TRBJ2-2, is as follows: EAGVAQSPRYKIIEKRQSVAFWCNPISGHATLYWYQQILGQGPKLLIQFQNNGVVDDSQLPKDRFSAERLKGVDSTLKIQPAKLEDSAVYLCASSPSRELFFGEGSRLTVL.

The chain links TRBV6-1 to TRBJ1-5, with TRBD1 matching over 7 bases. This CDR3 has 19 residues. The germline CDR1 and CDR2 sequences are MNHNS and SASEGT. V shed 0 bases and J 3 bases; nucleotides not matched to a gene: 14. In DNA, the CDR3 is TGTGCCAGCAGTGAAGCGCTGGGTGGGTACAGGGGAAACAATCAGCCCCAGCATTTT. Residues: CASSEALGGYRGNNQPQHF.

The chain couples TRBV6-6 to TRBJ1-1; D is perhaps TRBD1 (5 bases). Between the trimmed V and J ends, which lost 8 bases and 3 bases, there was a span of 13 bases. The CDR3 contains 13 residues. Germline CDR1 and CDR2: MNHNY and SVGAGI (reference sequence). The CDR3 nucleotides are TGTGCCAGCGGAGGTGGGACGTACACTGAAGCTTTCTTT. Its translation is CASGGGTYTEAFF.

Remarks on this clone: A junction boundary mismatches the germline segment, possibly from a read error. The chain employs TRBV28 and TRBJ2-2, with 9 bases matching TRBD1. The CDR3 extends over 16 amino acids. The germline gives CDR1 MDHEN, CDR2 SYDVKM. CDR3 residues: CASSRLGTGNAGELFF. The CDR3, as DNA: TGTGCCAGCAGCCGCCTCGGGACAGGGAACGCCGGGGAGCTGTTTTTT. Complete variable domain (other parts from reference TRBV28 and TRBJ2-2): DVKVTQSSRYLVKRTGEKVFLECVQDMDHENMFWYRQDPGLGLRLIYFSYDVKMKEKGDIPEGYSVSREKKERFSLILESASTNQTSMYLCASSRLGTGNAGELFFGEGSRLTVL.

This chain connects TRBV20-1 to TRBJ1-1; D is uncertain. Trimming took 6 bases from V and 7 from J, leaving 9 bases between them. This CDR3 comprises 10 residues. Germline V CDR1 and CDR2: DFQATT, SNEGSKA (reference sequence). The CDR3 DNA reads TGCAGTGCCGCGGGGTTTGAAGCTTTCTTT. The encoded protein is CSAAGFEAFF.

The J gene is TRBJ2-7, the V gene TRBV6-1; D could derive from TRBD1 or TRBD2 (6 bases each). This CDR3 has 12 residues. Germline CDR1 MNHNS, CDR2 SASEGT. V was clipped by 6 bases and J by 3 bases, with 9 bases between them. As DNA, the CDR3 is TGTGCCAGCAGGAGGGGGGACTACGAGCAGTACTTC. Translation: CASRRGDYEQYF.

The V and J genes are TRBV19 and TRBJ1-6, with 7 bases aligning to TRBD1. The germline gives CDR1 LNHDA, CDR2 SQIVND (reference sequence). V shed 6 bases and J 3 bases; nucleotides not matched to a gene: 2. The CDR3 extends over 14 amino acids. CDR3 residues: CASRWDSYNSPLHF. CDR3 in DNA: TGTGCCAGTAGATGGGACAGCTATAATTCACCCCTCCACTTT.

The rearrangement links TRBV6-5 to TRBJ1-4; weak D call: TRBD1 (5 bases). This CDR3 contains 14 residues. The ends were cut back, 6 bases at V and 4 bases at J, with 12 bases in the middle. The germline V gene has CDR1 MNHEY and CDR2 SVGAGI. The CDR3 is CASRPGPINEKLFF. The DNA for the CDR3 is TGTGCCAGCAGACCGGGACCGATTAATGAAAAACTGTTTTTT.

This clone was seen more than once but under ten times. The chain combines TRBV2 with TRBJ1-2, with D unresolved. The germline V gene encodes CDR1 SNHLY and CDR2 FYNNEI. Trimming pared 8 bases from V and 0 bases from J, leaving 13 bases between. The CDR3 length is 14 residues. This chain's CDR3 is CASLPTHTNYGYTF. DNA for the CDR3: TGTGCCAGCCTCCCGACACATACTAACTATGGCTACACCTTC.

The rearrangement links TRBV30 to TRBJ1-4; D not resolved. The germline gives CDR1 GTSNPN, CDR2 SVGIG (reference sequence). Between the trimmed V and J ends, which lost 3 bases and 0 bases, there was a span of 11 bases. The CDR3 runs to 15 residues. The CDR3 DNA follows: TGTGCCTGGAGGCCGGGGAGGGCAACTAATGAAAAACTGTTTTTT. The encoded protein is CAWRPGRATNEKLFF.

The count of this clone is one. The V and J genes are TRBV19 and TRBJ1-1; 7 nucleotides agree with TRBD1. CDR3 length equals 14 residues. Trimming removed 5 bases from V and 5 bases from J; junction bases left unmatched: 8. In germline, CDR1 is LNHDA, CDR2 SQIVND (reference sequence). In DNA, the CDR3 is TGTGCCAGTAGTCGTATACAGGGGCGGACTGAAGCTTTCTTT. Amino acids: CASSRIQGRTEAFF.

The chain recombines TRBV11-2 with TRBJ2-6, with D uncertain. Germline CDR1 reads SGHAT; CDR2 reads FQNNGV. The V gene lost 5 bases and the J gene lost 5 bases, with 22 bases spanning the gap. The CDR3 covers 18 residues. CDR3 protein: CASSTTRTQQSRANVLTF. The CDR3 DNA sequence: TGTGCCAGCAGCACGACGAGAACGCAACAAAGTCGGGCCAACGTCCTGACTTTC.

The J gene is TRBJ2-5, the V gene TRBV7-9; a weak D match, TRBD2 (6 bases). The CDR3 extends over 13 amino acids. Per germline, CDR1 SEHNR and CDR2 FQNEAQ (reference sequence). The V end lost 3 bases, the J end lost 6 bases, and 11 bases lay between the germline ends. CDR3 region: CASSFGGVKTQYF. As DNA, the CDR3 is TGTGCCAGCAGCTTCGGCGGGGTGAAGACCCAGTACTTC.

CDR3 nucleotides: TGTGCCAGCAGCTTAGGACTAAAAGAGACCCAGTACTTC. Its translation: CASSLGLKETQYF. The chain has TRBV11-2 and TRBJ2-5; D is possibly TRBD2 (5 bases). The CDR3 has 13 residues. The germline V and J ends were trimmed by 1 base and 3 bases, with 6 bases remaining between them. Looked up from germline, CDR1 is SGHAT and CDR2 is FQNNGV.

The CDR3 region has the DNA TGTGCCAGCAGCTTAGGTAAATCGAGCTCCTACAATGAGCAGTTCTTC. It yields the protein CASSLGKSSSYNEQFF. The V gene is TRBV11-2, the J gene TRBJ2-1; D ambiguous. From germline, CDR1 is SGHAT and CDR2 FQNNGV. CDR3 length equals 16 residues. The V gene lost 1 base and the J gene lost 0 bases, with 10 bases spanning the gap.

In its sample, this clone was seen a few times. This chain connects TRBV5-1 to TRBJ1-1, with D perhaps matching TRBD1 (5 bases). Per germline, CDR1 SGHRS and CDR2 YFSETQ. The V end lost 7 bases, the J end lost 6 bases, and 19 bases lay between the germline ends. The CDR3 runs to 14 residues. The chain's CDR3 is CASSSSTGHPEAFF. The CDR3 DNA reads TGCGCCAGCTCCTCCTCCACAGGACATCCTGAAGCTTTCTTT.

In its sample, this clone was seen once. The rearrangement joins TRBV5-6 to TRBJ2-7; D possibly corresponds to TRBD2 (6 bases). The CDR3 has 13 residues. Germline assignment: CDR1 SGHDT and CDR2 YYEEEE. Trimming left V 2 bases short and J 4 bases short, with 10 bases between. The CDR3 coding sequence is TGTGCCAGCAGCTTTATGGGGGGATACGAGCAGTACTTC. It translates to CASSFMGGYEQYF.

The V and J genes are TRBV2 and TRBJ2-6; possibly TRBD2 for D (6 bases). Germline lookup yields CDR1 SNHLY and CDR2 FYNNEI. V gave up 2 bases and J gave up 2 bases, with 10 bases separating them. The CDR3 runs to 16 residues. CDR3 sequence (DNA): TGTGCCAGCAGTGAAATCGGAGGGGCTGGGGCCAACGTCCTGACTTTC. It codes for CASSEIGGAGANVLTF. Full variable domain (rest looked up from reference TRBV2 and TRBJ2-6): EPEVTQTPSHQVTQMGQEVILRCVPISNHLYFYWYRQILGQKVEFLVSFYNNEISEKSEIFDDQFSVERPDGSNFTLKIRSTKLEDSAMYFCASSEIGGAGANVLTFGAGSRLTVL.

This sequence joins TRBV10-3 and TRBJ1-5; 8 nucleotides line up with TRBD1. This CDR3 region has 14 residues. From germline, CDR1 is ENHRY and CDR2 SYGVKD. V lost 6 bases to trimming and J lost 7 bases; unmatched junction nucleotides: 8. The CDR3 DNA reads as TGTGCCATCAGGACGGACAGGGTCGGCCAGCCCCAGCATTTT. The encoded protein is CAIRTDRVGQPQHF.

This rearrangement joins TRBV27 to TRBJ1-5; 7 bases map to TRBD1. The trim removed 2 bases at V and 1 base at J, leaving 2 bases unmatched. Germline-derived CDR1 and CDR2 are MNHEY and SMNVEV (reference sequence). The CDR3 has 15 residues. CDR3 region: CASSLRQGSNQPQHF. CDR3 in DNA: TGTGCCAGCAGTTTAAGACAGGGAAGCAATCAGCCCCAGCATTTT.

There are a few counts of this clone. This chain links TRBV19 with TRBJ1-5; D call uncertain. V lost 1 base and J 5 bases, leaving 6 bases between the germline ends. Per germline, CDR1 LNHDA and CDR2 SQIVND (reference sequence). The CDR3 loop spans 13 amino acids. CDR3 bases: TGTGCCAGTAGTATAGGCCAAGATCAGCCCCAGCATTTT. It encodes CASSIGQDQPQHF.

The V call is TRBV27, the J call TRBJ1-5; a possible D gene is TRBD1 (5 bases). Looked up from germline, CDR1 is MNHEY and CDR2 is SMNVEV (reference sequence). Trimming pared 3 bases from V and 5 bases from J, leaving 11 bases between. The CDR3 runs 14 residues. The DNA for the CDR3 is TGTGCCAGCAGTTTTGGGCGGGGGGATCAGCCCCAGCATTTT. This gives the protein CASSFGRGDQPQHF.

In its sample, this clone was seen a few times. The chain employs TRBV5-1 and TRBJ2-7; a possible D gene is TRBD2 (6 bases). Germline V gene lookup returns CDR1 SGHRS and CDR2 YFSETQ. This CDR3 region has 14 residues. V lost 5 bases and J 5 bases, leaving 17 bases between the germline ends. The CDR3 loop is CASRLGGLVDEQYF. The CDR3 coding sequence is TGCGCCAGCAGATTAGGAGGGTTGGTAGACGAGCAGTACTTC.

This clone was seen a handful of times. The genes are TRBV9 and TRBJ1-1; perhaps TRBD1 as D (5 bases). The CDR3 sequence is 14 residues long. V gave up 0 bases and J gave up 6 bases, with 12 bases separating them. CDR1 is SGDLS, CDR2 YYNGEE, per germline. The CDR3 reads CASSVAAGGAEAFF. CDR3 DNA: TGTGCCAGCAGCGTAGCCGCAGGAGGGGCTGAAGCTTTCTTT.

J is TRBJ2-5 and V is TRBV5-1; D call uncertain. Trimming took 2 bases from V and 5 from J, leaving 7 bases between them. This CDR3 region has 12 residues. Germline V lookup: CDR1 SGHRS, CDR2 YFSETQ. The CDR3 protein is CASSFNVETQYF. CDR3 DNA: TGCGCCAGCAGCTTCAACGTGGAGACCCAGTACTTC. Complete variable domain (other parts from reference TRBV5-1 and TRBJ2-5): KAGVTQTPRYLIKTRGQQVTLSCSPISGHRSVSWYQQTPGQGLQFLFEYFSETQRNKGNFPGRFSGRQFSNSRSEMNVSTLELGDSALYLCASSFNVETQYFGPGTRLLVL.

The rearrangement links TRBV6-1 to TRBJ1-5; D unclear. This CDR3 spans 14 amino acids. V was shortened by 6 bases and J by 7 bases, with 16 bases between the two germline ends. The V gene's germline CDR1 is MNHNS and CDR2 SASEGT. The CDR3 bases are TGTGCCAGCAGGGCCCTTCTAACCGGGCAGCCCCAGCATTTT. It encodes CASRALLTGQPQHF.

By sample share, this clone is large (0.1 to 1%). This rearrangement joins TRBV28 to TRBJ2-7, with D hard to call. The CDR3 contains 12 residues. V gave up 4 bases and J gave up 3 bases, with 7 bases separating them. The germline gives CDR1 MDHEN, CDR2 SYDVKM. The CDR3 sequence is CASSSHLYEQYF. The CDR3 DNA sequence: TGTGCCAGCAGTTCGCACCTCTACGAGCAGTACTTC.